This T cell receptor (beta chain) derives from a study of OX40 agonist ivuxolimab in advanced cancers. Study-level points and caveats: Both CD4+ and CD8+ T cell populations in blood had undergone clonal expansion by week 6 at 0.1 to 3.0 mg/kg. Partly responding patients at 0.1-3.0 mg/kg showed some of the smallest clonal expansion.

Comment on this clone: Its target is unknown.

The protocol was immunoSEQ multiplex PCR, while the TCRdb copy is restricted to in-frame clones and leaves out a portion. The sample lists fewer than 50,000 clones; around 82% were seen once. The source was CD4+ or CD8+ T cells sorted from blood, collected in a trial of the OX40 agonist ivuxolimab. The sequence derives from an adult with an advanced solid tumor such as melanoma, head and neck, liver or kidney cancer.

CDR3: CATSAGVWGEQYF. In DNA form, the CDR3 reads TGTGCCACCTCAGCGGGAGTATGGGGCGAGCAGTACTTC. The chain uses TRBV25-1 and TRBJ2-7; 8 bases line up with TRBD2. The length of the CDR3 is 13 residues. V dropped 10 bases and J dropped 6; count of bases not matched to a gene: 11. The germline CDR1 and CDR2 sequences are MGHDK and SYGVNS.